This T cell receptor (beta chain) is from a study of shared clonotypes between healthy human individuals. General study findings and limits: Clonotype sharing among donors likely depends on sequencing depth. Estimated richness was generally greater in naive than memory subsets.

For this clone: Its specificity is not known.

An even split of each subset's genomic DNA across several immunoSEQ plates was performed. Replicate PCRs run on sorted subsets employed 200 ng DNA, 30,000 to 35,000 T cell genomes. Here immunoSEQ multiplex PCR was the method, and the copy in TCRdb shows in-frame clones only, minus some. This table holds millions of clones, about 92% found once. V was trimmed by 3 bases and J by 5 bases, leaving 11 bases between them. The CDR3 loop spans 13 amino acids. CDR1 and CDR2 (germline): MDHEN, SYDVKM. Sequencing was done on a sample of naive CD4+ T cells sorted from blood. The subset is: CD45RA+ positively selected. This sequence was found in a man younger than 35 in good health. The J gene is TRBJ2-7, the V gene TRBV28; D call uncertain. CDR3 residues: CASSFNLAHEQYF. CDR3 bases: TGTGCCAGCAGTTTCAACCTCGCCCACGAGCAGTACTTC.